These 28 T cell receptor beta chains came from one sample sequenced in a study of PD-L1 blockade in urothelial cancer. Libraries were prepared by immunoSEQ multiplex PCR; TCRdb keeps only in-frame clonotypes and omits some of them. The sample contains about 95,000 clones, nearly 90% of which appear only once. Time point indicated: pretreatment peripheral blood. This specimen consisted of PBMCs, obtained around atezolizumab (anti-PD-L1) treatment. The receptor source for this set is a man aged 60 to 75 with urothelial cancer.

A single count supports this clone. V usage is TRBV18 and J usage is TRBJ1-5; D gene ambiguous. The CDR3 is made up of 13 amino acids. Germline V gives CDR1 KGHSH, CDR2 LQKENI. V lost 3 bases and J lost 3, with 6 bases in between. The CDR3: CASSPADNQPQHF. The CDR3 DNA reads as TGTGCCAGCTCACCGGCAGACAATCAGCCCCAGCATTTT.

The chain recombines TRBV7-6 with TRBJ2-3; TRBD1 aligns across 7 bases. The V gene end was trimmed by 0 bases and the J gene end by 5 bases; junction bases not matched to a gene: 5. This CDR3 comprises 15 residues. Germline V gives CDR1 SGHVS, CDR2 FNYEAQ. This chain's CDR3 is CASSLADREGDTQYF. The CDR3 DNA is TGTGCCAGCAGCTTAGCCGACAGGGAAGGAGATACGCAGTATTTT.

V gene TRBV7-9 combines with J gene TRBJ2-7, with D tentatively TRBD2 (6 bases). CDR3 size: 15 residues. Per the germline V gene, CDR1 is SEHNR and CDR2 is FQNEAQ (reference sequence). V was shortened by 5 bases and J by 8 bases, with 22 bases between the two germline ends. CDR3 sequence reads: CASSPANTGVTQQYF. CDR3 in DNA: TGTGCCAGCAGCCCGGCTAACACGGGGGTTACCCAGCAGTACTTC.

This clone was detected a few times. The chain links TRBV30 to TRBJ2-6, with a weak D call TRBD2 (5 bases). V was shortened by 3 bases and J by 0 bases, with 6 bases between the two germline ends. CDR3 length: 14 residues. Germline V gene lookup returns CDR1 GTSNPN and CDR2 SVGIG (reference sequence). CDR3: CAWRAGSGANVLTF. CDR3 nucleotides: TGTGCCTGGAGGGCGGGCTCTGGGGCCAACGTCCTGACTTTC. Complete variable domain (other parts from reference TRBV30 and TRBJ2-6): SQTIHQWPATLVQPVGSPLSLECTVEGTSNPNLYWYRQAAGRGLQLLFYSVGIGQISSEVPQNLSASRPQDRQFILSSKKLLLSDSGFYLCAWRAGSGANVLTFGAGSRLTVL.

This chain connects TRBV19 to TRBJ1-2; 10 bases align to TRBD1. Looked up from germline, CDR1 is LNHDA and CDR2 is SQIVND (reference sequence). This CDR3 contains 15 residues. V lost 4 bases and J lost 8; bases outside the gene matches: 10. In DNA form, the CDR3 reads TGTGCCAGTAGTAGCCCGGACAGGGGGATTGACGGCTACACCTTC. The encoded protein is CASSSPDRGIDGYTF. Variable domain in full (rest from reference TRBV19 and TRBJ1-2): DGGITQSPKYLFRKEGQNVTLSCEQNLNHDAMYWYRQDPGQGLRLIYYSQIVNDFQKGDIAEGYSVSREKKESFPLTVTSAQKNPTAFYLCASSSPDRGIDGYTFGSGTRLTVV.

The gene calls are TRBV6-5 and TRBJ2-7; 11 nucleotides match TRBD1. The CDR3 spans 15 residues. Germline assignment: CDR1 MNHEY and CDR2 SVGAGI. The V and J ends lost 0 bases and 4 bases, in that order; junction bases with no gene match: 2. The DNA for the CDR3 is TGTGCCAGCAGTTACTCGGACAGGGGGCCGTACGAGCAGTACTTC. Translating it yields CASSYSDRGPYEQYF.

A single count supports this clone. This rearrangement joins TRBV30 to TRBJ2-7; D perhaps matches TRBD1 (6 bases). This CDR3 has 16 residues. Trimming shortened V by 1 base and J by 5 bases, and 21 bases separated the two germline ends. Germline lookup yields CDR1 GTSNPN and CDR2 SVGIG (reference sequence). CDR3: CAWSERLDSLADEQYF. CDR3 in DNA: TGTGCCTGGAGTGAACGGTTGGACAGCCTCGCGGACGAGCAGTACTTC.

The rearrangement joins TRBV7-2 to TRBJ1-2; 7 bases line up with TRBD1. This CDR3 contains 15 residues. CDR1 is SGHTA, CDR2 FQGNSA, per germline. V gave up 5 bases and J gave up 0 bases; unmatched junction bases: 6. The CDR3 sequence: CASSHGQEANYGYTF. For the CDR3, the DNA is TGTGCCAGCAGCCACGGACAGGAAGCTAACTATGGCTACACCTTC.

The V gene is TRBV6-4, the J gene TRBJ2-3; D gene ambiguous. The germline V gene has CDR1 MRHNA and CDR2 SNTAGT. This CDR3 comprises 11 residues. Deletions cut 4 bases from V and 4 bases from J, with 3 bases between. The DNA for the CDR3 is TGTGCCAGCAGTGTCGCAGATACGCAGTATTTT. This translates into CASSVADTQYF.

V and J are TRBV5-4 and TRBJ1-2; 8 bases map to TRBD1. Germline assignment: CDR1 SGHNT and CDR2 YYREEE (reference sequence). J lost 2 bases, V lost 0 bases, and 9 bases had no gene match. The CDR3 covers 17 residues. The CDR3 nucleotides are TGTGCCAGCAGCTTGGGTCTCCAGGGGGCGCAGAACTATGGCTACACCTTC. Its translation: CASSLGLQGAQNYGYTF.

This sequence joins TRBV18 and TRBJ2-1, with TRBD2 matching 7 bases. With 6 bases clipped from V and 5 bases from J, the junction kept 7 bases outside the gene matches. This CDR3 has 14 residues. Germline lookup yields CDR1 KGHSH and CDR2 LQKENI. CDR3 nucleotides: TGTGCCAGCTCGAGGGGACTAAACGACAATGAGCAGTTCTTC. Its protein is CASSRGLNDNEQFF.

The chain combines TRBV5-6 with TRBJ1-2; D gene unclear. The germline CDR1 and CDR2 sequences are SGHDT and YYEEEE. CDR3 length equals 13 residues. The V end lost 2 bases, the J end lost 6 bases, and 11 bases lay between the germline ends. CDR3 loop: CASSLGWGDGYTF. CDR3 DNA sequence: TGTGCCAGCAGCTTAGGTTGGGGAGATGGCTACACCTTC.

The chain combines TRBV6-5 with TRBJ2-7, with TRBD1 matching 7 bases. Germline values: CDR1 MNHEY, CDR2 SVGAGI. With V trimmed by 6 bases and J by 5 bases, 10 bases remained unmatched. This CDR3 contains 14 residues. The CDR3 region has the DNA TGTGCCAGCAGCCTGGGACAGTCGACCCACGAGCAGTACTTC. Translated: CASSLGQSTHEQYF.

The genes are TRBV30 and TRBJ2-2; D not resolved. CDR1 is GTSNPN and CDR2 is SVGIG in the germline V gene (reference sequence). The length of the CDR3 is 12 residues. Trimming left V 7 bases short and J 2 bases short, with 8 bases between. The CDR3 bases are TGTGCCTATCCTCTAAACACCGGGGAGCTGTTTTTT. This sequence encodes CAYPLNTGELFF.

This clone has only a few counts. The V call is TRBV4-1, the J call TRBJ1-6; a possible D gene is TRBD1 (6 bases). The CDR3 runs 16 residues. V was clipped by 0 bases and J by 10 bases, with 16 bases between them. Per the germline V gene, CDR1 is MGHRA and CDR2 is YSYEKL. The CDR3 DNA is TGCGCCAGCAGCCAAGAGTGGGGGGCGGGGGCCTCACCCCTCCACTTT. It specifies CASSQEWGAGASPLHF.

V is TRBV6-1 and J is TRBJ2-1, with TRBD2 as a possible D gene (5 bases). V was pared by 4 bases and J by 1 base, with 14 bases between. The CDR3 runs 16 residues. Germline values: CDR1 MNHNS, CDR2 SASEGT. The CDR3 region is CASSGVLGQSYNEQFF. DNA of the CDR3: TGTGCCAGCAGTGGGGTACTAGGGCAGTCCTACAATGAGCAGTTCTTC.

This chain's CDR3 is CASSTSRTGVLGELFF. The CDR3 DNA sequence: TGTGCCAGTAGTACCTCCCGGACAGGGGTATTGGGGGAGCTGTTTTTT. This chain joins TRBV19 and TRBJ2-2; TRBD1 matches at 9 bases. CDR1 LNHDA and CDR2 SQIVND come from the germline V gene (reference sequence). V lost 4 bases to trimming and J lost 8 bases; unmatched junction nucleotides: 11. This CDR3 is built from 16 residues.

The rearrangement links TRBV19 to TRBJ2-2; TRBD2 might be the D (5 bases). Germline CDR1 reads LNHDA; CDR2 reads SQIVND (reference sequence). The CDR3 length is 16 residues. V lost 5 bases, J lost 4 bases, and 17 bases lay in between. CDR3 in amino acids: CASSSSLMSGTGELFF. CDR3 nucleotide sequence: TGTGCCAGTAGTTCCTCCCTGATGAGCGGCACCGGGGAGCTGTTTTTT.

V usage is TRBV30 and J usage is TRBJ2-3; 14 bases agree with TRBD2. J was trimmed by 12 bases and V by 0 bases; bases with no gene match: 8. The CDR3 is 15 amino acids. Germline V gene data show CDR1 as GTSNPN and CDR2 as SVGIG (reference sequence). The CDR3 sequence: CAWSVRWTSGGPQYF. The CDR3 DNA reads as TGTGCCTGGAGTGTACGGTGGACTAGCGGGGGGCCCCAGTATTTT.

The V call is TRBV12-5, the J call TRBJ2-3; D possibly corresponds to TRBD2 (5 bases). The CDR3 is 12 residues long. V shed 4 bases and J shed 7 bases, with 9 bases lying between them. From germline, CDR1 is LGHNT and CDR2 FRNRAP. This CDR3 reads CASGSSGNTQYF. CDR3 DNA sequence: TGTGCTAGTGGTTCCTCGGGGAATACGCAGTATTTT.

Only one count was recorded for this clone. CDR3 protein: CASSLNGAGGPSTDTQYF. The CDR3 bases are TGTGCCAGCAGCCTAAACGGAGCGGGAGGGCCGAGCACAGATACGCAGTATTTT. The V call is TRBV7-2, the J call TRBJ2-3, with TRBD2 identical over 10 bases. The length of the CDR3 is 18 residues. With V trimmed by 5 bases and J by 0 bases, 11 bases remained unmatched. Per germline, CDR1 SGHTA and CDR2 FQGNSA.

V usage is TRBV7-8 and J usage is TRBJ2-5, with 9 bases matching TRBD2. The junction had 6 bases not matched to a gene; V was cut back by 5 bases and J by 5 bases. Germline CDR1 is SGHVS and CDR2 is FQNEAQ. This CDR3 is 14 amino acids long. CDR3 DNA sequence: TGTGCCAGCAGCCCCCCGGCGGGGGGGGAGACCCAGTACTTC. Its protein product is CASSPPAGGETQYF.

The CDR3: CASSTRASTNEKLFF. CDR3 in DNA: TGTGCCAGCAGCACTCGCGCTTCAACTAATGAAAAACTGTTTTTT. The chain carries TRBV9 and TRBJ1-4; unclear D gene. This CDR3 is 15 amino acids long. V was shortened by 4 bases and J by 0 bases, with 10 bases between the two germline ends. Looked up from germline, CDR1 is SGDLS and CDR2 is YYNGEE.

The chain recombines TRBV29-1 with TRBJ2-1; D perhaps matches TRBD1 (6 bases). Looked up from germline, CDR1 is SQVTM and CDR2 is ANQGSEA. V gave up 4 bases and J gave up 0 bases, with 13 bases separating them. The CDR3 has 15 residues. The CDR3 loop reads CSVASGQNSYNEQFF. CDR3 nucleotides: TGCAGCGTTGCCTCAGGACAGAACTCCTACAATGAGCAGTTCTTC.

The CDR3 DNA reads as TGTGCCAGCAGCCTCCTAGCGGGAGTAGGCAATGAGCAGTTCTTC. Translated, it gives CASSLLAGVGNEQFF. This rearrangement joins TRBV2 to TRBJ2-1, with 10 bases identical to TRBD2. The germline V gene has CDR1 SNHLY and CDR2 FYNNEI. The V and J ends lost 6 bases and 6 bases, in that order; junction bases with no gene match: 8. The CDR3 totals 15 residues.

The chain has TRBV19 and TRBJ2-7, with a tentative D call TRBD2 (6 bases). This CDR3 is built from 15 residues. From germline, CDR1 is LNHDA and CDR2 SQIVND (reference sequence). V lost 1 base and J lost 3, with 13 bases in between. CDR3 region: CASSIAPGGHYEQYF. CDR3 DNA sequence: TGTGCCAGTAGTATAGCGCCCGGGGGTCACTACGAGCAGTACTTC.

The gene calls are TRBV7-2 and TRBJ2-2, with D maybe TRBD2 (6 bases). The germline CDR1 and CDR2 sequences are SGHTA and FQGNSA. This CDR3 is built from 14 residues. The ends were cut back, 3 bases at V and 4 bases at J, with 9 bases in the middle. The CDR3 nucleotides read TGTGCCAGCAGCTTTGTGCGGGGCACCGGGGAGCTGTTTTTT. As protein: CASSFVRGTGELFF.

CDR3 loop: CAISPGVRDTEAFF. DNA of the CDR3: TGTGCCATCAGTCCAGGGGTTCGGGACACTGAAGCTTTCTTT. J is TRBJ1-1 and V is TRBV10-3, with D maybe TRBD1 (6 bases). Trimming shortened V by 5 bases and J by 3 bases, and 13 bases separated the two germline ends. Germline V CDR1 and CDR2: ENHRY, SYGVKD. There are 14 residues in the CDR3.